This T cell receptor (beta chain) was documented in a study of shared clonotypes between healthy human individuals. This table comes from immunoSEQ multiplex PCR, and its TCRdb copy is limited to in-frame clones, with some not included. This repertoire shows a few hundred thousand clones, about 96% found once; its top ten account for around 0.32%. This CDR3 is 15 amino acids long. The V segment lost 5 bases and the J segment 4 bases; nucleotides outside the gene matches: 5. CDR1 PRHDT and CDR2 FYEKMQ come from the germline V gene (reference sequence). The rearrangement links TRBV13 to TRBJ2-2; 9 nucleotides match TRBD1. This clonotype originated in a man between 25 and 39 years old in good health. The sequencing sample was made of memory CD8+ T cells sorted from blood. Described subset: CD45RO+ cells pooled with CCR7-negative TemRA cells. The CDR3 bases are TGTGCCAGCAGCCACCGGGACAGGGTCACCGGGGAGCTGTTTTTT. It yields the protein CASSHRDRVTGELFF. The variable domain in full, completed from reference TRBV13 and TRBJ2-2, reads AAGVIQSPRHLIKEKRETATLKCYPIPRHDTVYWYQQGPGQDPQFLISFYEKMQSDKGSIPDRFSAQQFSDYHSELNMSSLELGDSALYFCASSHRDRVTGELFFGEGSRLTVL.